Below are 30 T cell receptor beta chains sequenced from a single sample in a study of Tregs in tolerant kidney transplant recipients. Sequencing was performed with immunoSEQ multiplex PCR; in TCRdb, only in-frame clones are kept and a portion is missing. The sample lists about 88,000 clones, about 92% seen once, with around 4.5% in the top ten. The sample taken for sequencing was CD8+ T cells from blood. Receptors originate from a human donor in good health.

V usage is TRBV6-5 and J usage is TRBJ2-2; D might be TRBD2 (5 bases). Per the germline V gene, CDR1 is MNHEY and CDR2 is SVGAGI. V lost 2 bases to trimming and J lost 5 bases, with 15 bases between them. The CDR3 has 16 residues. CDR3 nucleotide sequence: TGTGCCAGCAGTTACGGTCCGGGATGGAGGACCGGGGAGCTGTTTTTT. Translating gives CASSYGPGWRTGELFF.

The gene calls are TRBV30 and TRBJ1-2; possibly TRBD1 for D (5 bases). CDR3 length: 14 residues. Between the trimmed V and J ends, which lost 5 bases and 4 bases, there was a span of 17 bases. Per germline, CDR1 GTSNPN and CDR2 SVGIG (reference sequence). The CDR3 protein is CAWGEGTGIYGYTF. The CDR3 DNA reads TGTGCCTGGGGGGAGGGCACAGGCATCTATGGCTACACCTTC.

The rearrangement uses TRBV27 and TRBJ2-6; D call uncertain. Between the trimmed V and J ends, which lost 0 bases and 0 bases, there was a span of 9 bases. The CDR3 totals 17 residues. From germline, CDR1 is MNHEY and CDR2 SMNVEV (reference sequence). The CDR3 loop reads CASSLSSEISGANVLTF. CDR3 coding DNA: TGTGCCAGCAGTTTATCGTCGGAGATCTCTGGGGCCAACGTCCTGACTTTC.

The chain uses TRBV15 and TRBJ2-3, with 11 bases fitting TRBD2. V trimming: 2 bases; J trimming: 9 bases; junction bases outside the gene matches: 19. The CDR3 consists of 19 residues. The germline CDR1 and CDR2 sequences are LNHNV and YYDKDF (reference sequence). Here the CDR3 reads CATSRYPSGGSRPTLTQYF. CDR3 DNA: TGTGCCACCAGCAGATACCCTAGCGGGGGGTCACGCCCCACCTTAACGCAGTATTTT.

The chain recombines TRBV4-1 with TRBJ2-2; D gene ambiguous. V lost 1 base to trimming and J lost 2 bases, with 8 bases between them. The CDR3 sequence is 15 residues long. Germline values: CDR1 MGHRA, CDR2 YSYEKL. CDR3 in amino acids: CASSQVPANTGELFF. In DNA, the CDR3 is TGCGCCAGCAGCCAAGTTCCAGCAAACACCGGGGAGCTGTTTTTT.

The gene calls are TRBV7-6 and TRBJ1-1; a weak D match, TRBD1 (5 bases). CDR3 size: 15 residues. Germline loops: CDR1 SGHVS, CDR2 FNYEAQ. V lost 2 bases, J lost 4 bases, and 14 bases lay in between. The chain's CDR3 is CASSLQRGRATEAFF. The CDR3 nucleotides read TGTGCCAGCAGCTTACAGAGGGGTAGAGCCACTGAAGCTTTCTTT.

This chain connects TRBV9 to TRBJ2-7; 7 bases align to TRBD1. The CDR3 is 14 amino acids. Looked up from germline, CDR1 is SGDLS and CDR2 is YYNGEE. The J segment lost 2 bases and the V segment lost 1 base, leaving 3 bases of the junction unmatched. The CDR3 sequence: CASSVSGGTYEQYF. The CDR3 DNA reads TGTGCCAGCAGCGTATCAGGGGGAACCTACGAGCAGTACTTC.

This chain connects TRBV10-3 to TRBJ1-2; D is unclear. Germline CDR1 reads ENHRY; CDR2 reads SYGVKD. V was pared by 0 bases and J by 1 base, with 6 bases between. This CDR3 contains 14 residues. The CDR3 protein is CAISESSHNYGYTF. CDR3 in DNA: TGTGCCATCAGTGAGTCGTCACATAACTATGGCTACACCTTC.

This clone was found once. The J gene is TRBJ2-1, the V gene TRBV5-8, with 16 bases aligning to TRBD2. V shed 9 bases and J 9 bases; nucleotides not matched to a gene: 9. CDR3 length: 15 residues. Germline CDR1 SGHTS, CDR2 YDEGEE. CDR3 DNA sequence: TGTGCCATCTCCGGGACTAGCGGGAGGGTGGTTGAGCAGTTCTTC. It is translated as CAISGTSGRVVEQFF.

This clone has a handful of counts. The CDR3 bases are TGTGCCAGCAGTTCCCCTCACAGCGAGCAGTACTTC. Its translation is CASSSPHSEQYF. The rearrangement uses TRBV27 and TRBJ2-7; D not certain. Germline CDR1 reads MNHEY; CDR2 reads SMNVEV (reference sequence). Trimming left V 4 bases short and J 6 bases short, with 10 bases between. CDR3 size: 12 residues.

The table lists this clone with a few counts. The chain uses TRBV15 and TRBJ2-1; weak D call: TRBD1 (6 bases). Per germline, CDR1 LNHNV and CDR2 YYDKDF (reference sequence). This CDR3 region has 19 residues. Trimming removed 5 bases at V and 0 bases at J, with 23 bases between. DNA of the CDR3: TGTGCCACCAGCGGACCACAGGGTAATCCAGCGAGCTCCTACAATGAGCAGTTCTTC. Amino acids: CATSGPQGNPASSYNEQFF. Full variable domain (missing parts from reference TRBV15 and TRBJ2-1): DAMVIQNPRYQVTQFGKPVTLSCSQTLNHNVMYWYQQKSSQAPKLLFHYYDKDFNNEADTPDNFQSRRPNTSFCFLDIRSPGLGDTAMYLCATSGPQGNPASSYNEQFFGPGTRLTVL.

With regard to this clone: The junction does not match germline at one end; this may be a read error. V and J are TRBV27 and TRBJ2-7; 7 nucleotides align to TRBD1. CDR1 is MNHEY, CDR2 SMNVEV, per germline (reference sequence). CDR3 length equals 16 residues. In DNA form, the CDR3 reads TGTGCCAGCAGTTTATCGCCCGGGACAGCCTCCCACGAGCAGTACTTC. This gives the protein CASSLSPGTASHEQYF.

In DNA form, the CDR3 reads TGTGCCAGCAGCTCAATGGGAGGCGGATCCTACGAGCAGTACTTC. It codes for CASSSMGGGSYEQYF. The rearrangement links TRBV9 to TRBJ2-7, with a possible D match to TRBD2 (6 bases). Germline V gene lookup returns CDR1 SGDLS and CDR2 YYNGEE. The CDR3 length is 15 residues. Trimming stripped 4 bases from V and 1 base from J, with 15 bases between.

With regard to this clone: As the CDR3 is not closed by the conserved phenylalanine or tryptophan, this likely results from a read error. Because the CDR3's place on the DNA is in doubt, the DNA is left out and the CDR3 is given as listed by TCRdb. The rearrangement links TRBV19 to TRBJ1-3. The germline gives CDR1 LNHDA, CDR2 SQIVND (reference sequence). The CDR3 is made up of 9 amino acids, end residues included. CDR3 residues: CASIVPRTG.

The genes are TRBV11-3 and TRBJ1-1; TRBD1 agrees at 9 bases. Trimming cost V 4 bases and J 11 bases; bases outside gene matches: 11. The CDR3 totals 14 residues. Germline lookup yields CDR1 SGHNT and CDR2 YENEEA. This chain's CDR3 is CASSYTRTGANAFF. The CDR3 DNA sequence: TGTGCCAGCAGCTATACAAGGACAGGGGCGAATGCTTTCTTT.

V usage is TRBV7-6 and J usage is TRBJ2-2; D is ambiguous. The germline V and J ends were trimmed by 2 bases and 1 base, with 5 bases remaining between them. CDR3 length equals 14 residues. Germline CDR1 is SGHVS and CDR2 is FNYEAQ. The CDR3 DNA sequence: TGTGCCAGCAGCTTAAGATTGAACACCGGGGAGCTGTTTTTT. The encoded protein is CASSLRLNTGELFF.

The rearrangement joins TRBV19 to TRBJ1-6; D is possibly TRBD1 (5 bases). CDR1 is LNHDA and CDR2 is SQIVND in the germline V gene (reference sequence). Trimming removed 5 bases from V and 8 bases from J, with 16 bases in between. CDR3 length: 15 residues. Here the CDR3 reads CASSPPTAPDSPLHF. The CDR3 DNA is TGTGCCAGTAGTCCACCGACAGCTCCTGATTCACCCCTCCACTTT.

V gene TRBV13 combines with J gene TRBJ2-7, with TRBD1 matching over 8 bases. This CDR3 is built from 14 residues. The V gene end was trimmed by 5 bases and the J gene end by 6 bases; junction bases not matched to a gene: 9. Germline V gene sequence: CDR1 PRHDT, CDR2 FYEKMQ (reference sequence). The CDR3: CASSPGQGRREQYF. The CDR3 nucleotides are TGTGCCAGCAGCCCAGGACAGGGAAGACGCGAGCAGTACTTC.

The chain is built from TRBV10-1 and TRBJ2-3, with 7 bases lining up with TRBD1. The CDR3 is made up of 15 amino acids. V lost 6 bases to trimming and J lost 2 bases; unmatched junction nucleotides: 8. The germline gives CDR1 WNHNN, CDR2 SYGVQD (reference sequence). The CDR3 DNA sequence: TGCGCCAGCAGCGAGGACAGGTCGGTCACAGATACGCAGTATTTT. Protein sequence: CASSEDRSVTDTQYF.

The chain couples TRBV6-6 to TRBJ1-5; D unclear. CDR3 length: 14 amino acids. The germline V gene encodes CDR1 MNHNY and CDR2 SVGAGI (reference sequence). V lost 4 bases and J 2 bases, leaving 9 bases between the germline ends. CDR3 region: CASSFPGGNQPQHF. CDR3 nucleotide sequence: TGTGCCAGCAGTTTTCCGGGAGGCAATCAGCCCCAGCATTTT.

The chain links TRBV11-2 to TRBJ2-3; 10 bases map to TRBD2. The CDR3 spans 17 residues. Germline V gene data show CDR1 as SGHAT and CDR2 as FQNNGV. V dropped 1 base and J dropped 5; count of bases not matched to a gene: 9. CDR3 sequence reads: CASSLGRAGGPIDTQYF. CDR3 DNA sequence: TGTGCCAGCAGCTTAGGGAGAGCGGGGGGGCCGATAGATACGCAGTATTTT. Looking up the rest from reference TRBV11-2 and TRBJ2-3 gives the full variable domain: EAGVAQSPRYKIIEKRQSVAFWCNPISGHATLYWYQQILGQGPKLLIQFQNNGVVDDSQLPKDRFSAERLKGVDSTLKIQPAKLEDSAVYLCASSLGRAGGPIDTQYFGPGTRLTVL.

The rearrangement joins TRBV9 to TRBJ2-7, with D tentatively TRBD1 (5 bases). Trimming removed 4 bases at V and 3 bases at J, with 11 bases between. Germline CDR1 and CDR2: SGDLS and YYNGEE. This CDR3 is 13 amino acids long. CDR3: CASSPQGSYEQYF. The CDR3 DNA is TGTGCCAGCAGCCCTCAGGGCAGCTACGAGCAGTACTTC.

The genes are TRBV11-1 and TRBJ2-5, with TRBD2 matching 10 bases. CDR3 length: 16 amino acids. Germline assignment: CDR1 SGHAT and CDR2 FQDESV (reference sequence). V shed 5 bases and J 3 bases; nucleotides not matched to a gene: 9. This CDR3 reads CASSLPAGGRKETQYF. The CDR3 bases are TGTGCCAGCAGCCTGCCAGCGGGGGGGCGAAAAGAGACCCAGTACTTC.

The rearrangement uses TRBV9 and TRBJ2-7, with 8 bases lining up with TRBD2. This CDR3 is 16 amino acids long. Germline CDR1 is SGDLS and CDR2 is YYNGEE. With 6 bases clipped from V and 2 bases from J, the junction kept 13 bases outside the gene matches. The CDR3 protein is CASNGRTSYGTYEQYF. The CDR3 DNA follows: TGTGCCAGCAACGGAAGGACTAGCTACGGCACCTACGAGCAGTACTTC.

This sequence joins TRBV5-4 and TRBJ2-2; D is ambiguous. CDR1 and CDR2 from the germline V gene are SGHNT and YYREEE (reference sequence). This CDR3 has 13 residues. Trimming removed 4 bases from V and 5 bases from J, with 9 bases in between. The CDR3 loop reads CASSNSGTGELFF. In nucleotides, the CDR3 is TGTGCCAGCAGCAACAGTGGTACCGGGGAGCTGTTTTTT.

The genes are TRBV14 and TRBJ2-7, with 8 nucleotides matching TRBD2. With V trimmed by 1 base and J by 4 bases, 9 bases remained unmatched. The CDR3 is 16 residues long. Germline V lookup: CDR1 SGHDN, CDR2 FVKESK. CDR3 sequence: CASSQGLAGIWYEQYF. CDR3 DNA: TGTGCCAGCAGCCAAGGTTTAGCGGGAATTTGGTACGAGCAGTACTTC.

This clone came up once. J is TRBJ1-1 and V is TRBV6-5, with 7 positions matching TRBD1. The junction had 4 bases not matched to a gene; V was cut back by 3 bases and J by 6 bases. Germline-derived CDR1 and CDR2 are MNHEY and SVGAGI. CDR3 length: 13 residues. DNA of the CDR3: TGTGCCAGCAGTTATACAGGGGAGGCTGAAGCTTTCTTT. It specifies CASSYTGEAEAFF.

This clone is termed medium-sized (0.01 to 0.1%). The rearrangement joins TRBV4-2 to TRBJ2-3; TRBD2 agrees at 11 bases. With V trimmed by 1 base and J by 4 bases, 1 base remained unmatched. Germline lookup yields CDR1 LGHNA and CDR2 YNFKEQ. The CDR3 totals 15 residues. CDR3 residues: CASSQVAGGPDTQYF. CDR3 sequence (DNA): TGTGCCAGCAGCCAAGTAGCGGGAGGGCCAGATACGCAGTATTTT.

The chain combines TRBV4-1 with TRBJ2-7; TRBD1 aligns across 11 bases. The length of the CDR3 is 15 residues. In germline, CDR1 is MGHRA, CDR2 YSYEKL. Losses at the gene ends were 1 base for V and 2 bases for J; bases not matched to a gene: 1. The CDR3 loop reads CASSQVGQGAYEQYF. Here the CDR3 DNA reads TGCGCCAGCAGCCAAGTGGGACAGGGGGCCTACGAGCAGTACTTC.

In DNA form, the CDR3 reads TGTGCCAGCAGCTTGACAGAGATGATGGCCTACGAGCAGTACTTC. Residues: CASSLTEMMAYEQYF. The V call is TRBV5-8, the J call TRBJ2-7; D is unclear. Trimming shortened V by 1 base and J by 2 bases, and 13 bases separated the two germline ends. CDR3 length equals 15 residues. The germline V gene has CDR1 SGHTS and CDR2 YDEGEE.